The 27 T cell receptor beta chains below all came from one sample that was sequenced in a study of T cell responses to AZD1222 COVID-19 vaccine. Clones were sequenced by immunoSEQ multiplex PCR, and TCRdb holds only the in-frame ones, with some missing. The sample includes 110,000 to 150,000 clones, just over 85% seen only once; the top ten take 3% to 4.5%. Specimen: peripheral blood, collected on day 0 of AZD1222 vaccination. The receptors come from an adult in good health.

V usage is TRBV2 and J usage is TRBJ2-1; TRBD1 agrees at 9 bases. From germline, CDR1 is SNHLY and CDR2 FYNNEI. This CDR3 has 15 residues. The trim removed 2 bases at V and 7 bases at J, leaving 6 bases unmatched. The CDR3 region is CASSERGTGRNEQFF. CDR3 nucleotide sequence: TGTGCCAGCAGTGAACGTGGGACAGGGAGGAATGAGCAGTTCTTC.

The rearrangement links TRBV19 to TRBJ2-3; 9 nucleotides agree with TRBD1. CDR3 length: 17 amino acids. The junction had 12 bases not matched to a gene; V was cut back by 7 bases and J by 1 base. CDR1 LNHDA and CDR2 SQIVND come from the germline V gene (reference sequence). The CDR3 nucleotides are TGTGCCAGTACCACAATACGGGGGGACAGGGGCACAGATACGCAGTATTTT. Its translation: CASTTIRGDRGTDTQYF.

The DNA of the CDR3 is TGTGCCACCGCCCGGACAGGGAACACCGGGGAGCTGTTTTTT. This gives the protein CATARTGNTGELFF. J is TRBJ2-2 and V is TRBV3-1 (or the pseudogene TRBV3-2), with 7 bases lining up with TRBD1. Germline CDR1 and CDR2: LGHDT and YNNKEL (reference sequence). Trimming removed 10 bases from V and 1 base from J; junction bases left unmatched: 6. The CDR3 is 14 residues long.

This chain connects TRBV27 to TRBJ2-2; TRBD1 agrees at 7 bases. This CDR3 spans 15 amino acids. Germline V gene data show CDR1 as MNHEY and CDR2 as SMNVEV (reference sequence). V was clipped by 7 bases and J by 6 bases; unmatched bases: 11. CDR3 sequence: CASNPGQSPSGELFF. The CDR3 DNA is TGTGCCAGCAATCCGGGACAGAGCCCGTCCGGGGAGCTGTTTTTT.

This chain joins TRBV7-9 and TRBJ1-1; D is unclear. The germline V gene encodes CDR1 SEHNR and CDR2 FQNEAQ (reference sequence). There are 13 residues in the CDR3. Between the trimmed V and J ends, which lost 4 bases and 6 bases, there was a span of 12 bases. CDR3 nucleotide sequence: TGTGCCAGCAGCTCGCGAGCCCATTCTGAAGCTTTCTTT. Protein product: CASSSRAHSEAFF.

This sequence joins TRBV30 and TRBJ2-1, with a possible D match to TRBD2 (6 bases). The CDR3 length is 12 residues. CDR1 and CDR2 (germline): GTSNPN, SVGIG (reference sequence). V was shortened by 3 bases and J by 4 bases, with 7 bases between the two germline ends. CDR3 region: CAWSGGYNEQFF. In nucleotides, the CDR3 is TGTGCCTGGAGCGGGGGTTACAATGAGCAGTTCTTC.

This clone was seen a single time. The V call is TRBV6-2 or TRBV6-3, the J call TRBJ2-2; D is unclear. The CDR3 runs to 14 residues. Deletions cut 4 bases from V and 1 base from J, with 7 bases between. Germline loops: CDR1 MNHEY, CDR2 SVGEGT. The CDR3 bases are TGTGCCAGCAGTTCTTATAAGAACACCGGGGAGCTGTTTTTT. This encodes CASSSYKNTGELFF.

The V and J genes are TRBV7-9 and TRBJ1-2, with D possibly being TRBD1 (6 bases). Per the germline V gene, CDR1 is SEHNR and CDR2 is FQNEAQ (reference sequence). V shed 7 bases and J shed 7 bases, with 25 bases lying between them. There are 16 residues in the CDR3. The CDR3 region is CASTLSGAGVVGGYTF. CDR3 in DNA: TGTGCCAGCACCCTATCTGGGGCAGGGGTTGTCGGTGGCTACACCTTC.

V and J are TRBV18 and TRBJ1-1; the match to TRBD1 covers 9 bases. V dropped 3 bases and J dropped 5; count of bases not matched to a gene: 4. The V gene's germline CDR1 is KGHSH and CDR2 LQKENI. The CDR3 is 14 amino acids. The CDR3 DNA follows: TGTGCCAGCTCACCCGGACAGGGGATAACTGAAGCTTTCTTT. Its protein product is CASSPGQGITEAFF.

The rearrangement joins TRBV11-3 to TRBJ2-3, with D unclear. CDR3 size: 14 residues. Trimming stripped 1 base from V and 0 bases from J, with 5 bases between. Per germline, CDR1 SGHNT and CDR2 YENEEA. The CDR3 DNA follows: TGTGCCAGCAGCTTAGGTCAAAGCACAGATACGCAGTATTTT. Residues: CASSLGQSTDTQYF.

The chain uses TRBV30 and TRBJ1-5; D is uncertain. Germline CDR1 and CDR2: GTSNPN and SVGIG (reference sequence). CDR3 length: 13 amino acids. Trimming took off 2 bases at V and 5 bases at J, with 10 bases between the two ends. DNA of the CDR3: TGTGCCTGGAGTAAGGGATGGGATCAGCCCCAGCATTTT. Translation: CAWSKGWDQPQHF.

The rearrangement links TRBV6-5 to TRBJ1-1; TRBD1 might be the D (5 bases). Trimming removed 4 bases from V and 5 bases from J, with 11 bases in between. CDR3 length: 13 amino acids. Germline CDR1 MNHEY, CDR2 SVGAGI. The DNA of the CDR3 is TGTGCCAGCAGTTTTGGGGGGATAACTGAAGCTTTCTTT. It specifies CASSFGGITEAFF.

This rearrangement joins TRBV3-1 (or the pseudogene TRBV3-2) to TRBJ1-2; weak D call: TRBD1 (5 bases). Germline-derived CDR1 and CDR2 are LGHDT and YNNKEL (reference sequence). The CDR3 sequence is 14 residues long. The V and J ends lost 2 bases and 3 bases respectively, with 10 bases between them. CDR3 loop: CASSQQGFDYGYTF. CDR3 in DNA: TGTGCCAGCAGCCAACAGGGATTCGACTATGGCTACACCTTC.

The chain links TRBV19 to TRBJ2-2, with unresolved D. Per the germline V gene, CDR1 is LNHDA and CDR2 is SQIVND (reference sequence). The length of the CDR3 is 13 residues. V was pared by 8 bases and J by 8 bases, with 15 bases between. CDR3 sequence reads: CASPSSVGGELFF. CDR3 DNA sequence: TGTGCCAGTCCTAGTAGTGTCGGAGGGGAGCTGTTTTTT.

This chain connects TRBV2 to TRBJ1-5; no clear D. The germline CDR1 and CDR2 sequences are SNHLY and FYNNEI. This CDR3 is 13 amino acids long. Trimming removed 5 bases from V and 3 bases from J, with 8 bases in between. CDR3: CASSKEYNQPQHF. CDR3 nucleotide sequence: TGTGCCAGCAGTAAAGAGTACAATCAGCCCCAGCATTTT.

V and J are TRBV7-2 and TRBJ1-2; no reliable D call. CDR1 is SGHTA and CDR2 is FQGNSA in the germline V gene. Trimming removed 5 bases at V and 8 bases at J, with 18 bases between. The CDR3 totals 14 residues. CDR3 bases: TGTGCCAGCAGCAACCAAATCACATTGGCGGGCTACACCTTC. It yields the protein CASSNQITLAGYTF.

The table lists this clone with a count of one. The chain has TRBV18 and TRBJ2-1; 12 bases align to TRBD2. The germline CDR1 and CDR2 sequences are KGHSH and LQKENI. CDR3 length: 16 residues. V lost 4 bases and J lost 9; bases outside the gene matches: 10. Here the CDR3 reads CASSQRTSGTYGEQFF. CDR3 DNA sequence: TGTGCCAGCTCACAGCGGACTAGCGGGACTTACGGTGAGCAGTTCTTC.

V and J are TRBV5-1 and TRBJ1-1; the D is unclear. The CDR3 is 14 residues long. Germline loops: CDR1 SGHRS, CDR2 YFSETQ. V was shortened by 0 bases and J by 5 bases, with 11 bases between the two germline ends. CDR3 region: CASSLVVAGTEAFF. The DNA for the CDR3 is TGCGCCAGCAGCTTGGTGGTGGCGGGAACTGAAGCTTTCTTT.

V is TRBV7-2 and J is TRBJ2-1, with TRBD2 matching 13 bases. This CDR3 is 16 amino acids long. Germline V CDR1 and CDR2: SGHTA, FQGNSA. V gave up 5 bases and J gave up 4 bases; unmatched junction bases: 5. CDR3 sequence reads: CASSKGLAGRYNEQFF. DNA for the CDR3: TGTGCCAGCAGCAAGGGACTAGCGGGAAGGTACAATGAGCAGTTCTTC.

This clone occurred once. The J gene is TRBJ1-2, the V gene TRBV2; D not certain. Germline V gives CDR1 SNHLY, CDR2 FYNNEI. This CDR3 contains 13 residues. V was shortened by 4 bases and J by 2 bases, with 8 bases between the two germline ends. CDR3 DNA: TGTGCCAGCAGTGCAGGCGAAAACTATGGCTACACCTTC. This encodes CASSAGENYGYTF. Supplemented by reference TRBV2 and TRBJ1-2, the full variable domain reads EPEVTQTPSHQVTQMGQEVILRCVPISNHLYFYWYRQILGQKVEFLVSFYNNEISEKSEIFDDQFSVERPDGSNFTLKIRSTKLEDSAMYFCASSAGENYGYTFGSGTRLTVV.

This clone is a singleton in its sample. V usage is TRBV7-9 and J usage is TRBJ1-2; possible D gene TRBD1, 6 bases. V lost 6 bases, J lost 4 bases, and 27 bases lay in between. The germline V gene has CDR1 SEHNR and CDR2 FQNEAQ (reference sequence). The CDR3 contains 18 residues. CDR3: CASRSRRVNRESSYGYTF. The DNA of the CDR3 is TGTGCCAGCAGGTCGAGACGCGTAAACAGGGAAAGTAGCTATGGCTACACCTTC.

The V call is TRBV7-9, the J call TRBJ2-7; perhaps TRBD2 as D (5 bases). Germline V gene lookup returns CDR1 SEHNR and CDR2 FQNEAQ (reference sequence). The CDR3 is made up of 15 amino acids. DNA of the CDR3: TGTGCTACCAACTCGGTAGGGAGATTGGACTACGAGCAGTACTTC. It codes for CATNSVGRLDYEQYF.

The V and J genes are TRBV7-2 and TRBJ2-5, with 14 bases matching TRBD2. V lost 5 bases, J lost 7 bases, and 12 bases stayed unmatched. The CDR3 covers 17 residues. CDR1 and CDR2 from the germline V gene are SGHTA and FQGNSA. The CDR3 loop is CASSPHMGGLAGGTQYF. In DNA form, the CDR3 reads TGTGCCAGCAGCCCGCATATGGGAGGACTAGCGGGGGGGACCCAGTACTTC.

The chain carries TRBV30 and TRBJ2-3, with TRBD2 matching over 10 bases. CDR3 size: 17 residues. With V trimmed by 4 bases and J by 3 bases, 13 bases remained unmatched. CDR1 and CDR2 (germline): GTSNPN, SVGIG (reference sequence). CDR3 residues: CAWNSGASGSVTDTQYF. CDR3 nucleotide sequence: TGTGCCTGGAATTCCGGGGCTAGCGGGAGTGTAACAGATACGCAGTATTTT.

The CDR3 region is CASSSRGEGSYEQYF. The CDR3 bases are TGTGCCAGCAGCTCCCGGGGGGAAGGATCCTACGAGCAGTACTTC. The gene calls are TRBV7-2 and TRBJ2-7, with 7 bases fitting TRBD2. The CDR3 runs 15 residues. V was clipped by 4 bases and J by 1 base; unmatched bases: 7. Per the germline V gene, CDR1 is SGHTA and CDR2 is FQGNSA.

V usage is TRBV15 and J usage is TRBJ1-2; possible D gene TRBD1, 6 bases. V dropped 0 bases and J dropped 6 bases, with 14 bases sitting between them. The CDR3 is 15 residues long. The germline gives CDR1 LNHNV, CDR2 YYDKDF (reference sequence). CDR3 amino acids: CATSRERGDWNGYTF. CDR3 DNA: TGTGCCACCAGCAGAGAAAGGGGGGACTGGAATGGCTACACCTTC.

This chain joins TRBV29-1 and TRBJ2-6, with D possibly being TRBD1 (6 bases). Germline lookup yields CDR1 SQVTM and CDR2 ANQGSEA. V was cut by 7 bases and J by 0 bases, with 10 bases left in between. This CDR3 is built from 14 residues. The CDR3 loop is CSAIQGSGANVLTF. The CDR3, as DNA: TGCAGCGCGATACAGGGCTCTGGGGCCAACGTCCTGACTTTC.